Sequencing of this TCR beta chain was carried out in a study of Ad26.COV2.S vaccination and SARS-CoV-2 variants (dated by TCRdb to about 2021). About the study as a whole: Vaccine-arm donors came from COV1001, a multicentre, randomized, double-blind, placebo-controlled phase I-IIa trial of Ad26.COV2.S in healthy adults. Ad26.COV2.S was given intramuscularly at 5x10^10 or 1x10^11 viral particles, as a single shot or as two shots 56 days apart. TCRbeta repertoire sequencing served as the tool for gauging how specific and how broad the SARS-CoV-2-reactive T cell receptors were following Ad26.COV2.S vaccination. The TCR-sequenced set comprised roughly 30 samples: some 19 Ad26.COV2.S vaccine recipients, 5 placebo recipients and 8 SARS-CoV-2 convalescent individuals. Participants in the trial were split at random into five groups of five each, receiving low-dose or high-dose Ad26.COV2.S once or twice, or else placebo on both occasions. Investigators did not know the trial group allocation while performing experiments and assessing outcomes.

The CDR3 covers 15 residues, taking in both the cysteine and the phenylalanine. Of all the DNA, just the CDR3 is kept, 45 bases in frame from base 1. Taken from the germline V gene, the CDR1 and CDR2 loops are SGHVS and FNYEAQ. V loses 1 base of germline sequence and J loses 6 bases, and the interval between the two ends is 12 bases. The immunoSEQ Assay was the method used to sequence TCRbeta CDR3 regions. After extraction, genomic DNA underwent amplification by bias-controlled multiplex PCR, followed by high-throughput sequencing. Per the authors' processing: Collapsing and filtering of sequences were performed to quantify the absolute abundance of each unique TCRbeta CDR3 region. T cell fraction was estimated by normalizing TCRbeta template counts to usable DNA, with usable DNA measured through amplification of reference genes found in all nucleated cells. Repertoire TCRs were annotated as SARS-CoV-2-specific when V gene, CDR3 amino acid sequence and J gene were exactly matched to a known reactive TCR set. MIRA supplied the reference SARS-CoV-2 TCR set, which was filtered for enrichment in COVID-19-positive ImmuneCODE repertoires so that public or cross-reactive TCRs were removed. Based on the MIRA antigens, annotated TCRs were further analysed at the level of specific ORF or position within ORF. Depth was the summed frequency of annotated unique rearrangements, while breadth was defined as annotated unique rearrangements over total unique productive rearrangements. Group comparisons of TCR breadth used two-sided Wilcoxon rank-sum tests. The clones in this table, taken by TCRdb from immuneACCESS, are in-frame only. Not every clone is retained; where verified, under half of the shortfall comes from an unresolved V gene, and the cause of the rest is unknown. The V and J calls and the clone size are those of that table, but D and trimming were determined from the DNA. The sample table holds roughly 680,000 clones, of which roughly 90% were seen once. The ten largest clones capture nearly 1.5% of the sample.

Remarks on this clone: It lacks a known antigen. The record has no base qualities; no much larger clone is one base away.

Broader findings and caveats from the paper: According to the authors, total T cell responses may have been underestimated by the TCR breadth and depth analyses. Vaccine and placebo recipients had similar non-spike TCR breadth, a finding consistent with the vaccine containing only spike. After vaccination, substantial breadth of spike-specific CD8+ and CD4+ T cell responses was reported. Spike-specific TCR breadth was higher in Ad26.COV2.S recipients than in placebo recipients (P = 0.0014). Comparing responses between vaccine doses or regimens was not something the study was powered to do.

The label giving this sample's treatment or condition can be read as: around 19 received Ad26.COV2.S at low or high dose, single or two shots; 5 received placebo; per-sample allocation not given. For vaccine and placebo recipients, the sequenced repertoires came from samples collected on day 63 after the first injection. Cohort 1b enrolled around 24 adults aged 18-55 years at a single site in Boston, USA, between 29 July and 7 August 2020. Ad26.COV2.S was a replication-incompetent adenovirus type 26 vector expressing a prefusion-stabilized SARS-CoV-2 spike protein from the original Wuhan strain. This receptor was taken from a person between 18 and 59 years old who received the Ad26.COV2.S COVID-19 vaccine or a placebo. The material sequenced was peripheral blood, taken in a trial of Ad26.COV2.S vaccine versus placebo. The rearrangement combines TRBV7-6 with TRBJ2-2; tentative D gene TRBD1, with 7 bases matching. The CDR3 loop reads CASSLGQGGPGELFF. In nucleotides, the sequence is TGTGCCAGCAGCTTAGGACAGGGAGGTCCCGGGGAGCTGTTTTTT.